The 4 T cell receptor beta chains below all came from one sample that was sequenced in a study of control samples from healthy donors and cancer patients. Profiling relied on immunoSEQ multiplex PCR, and the TCRdb table lists in-frame clones only, not all of them. This table has 90,000 to 140,000 clones, about 83% appearing once. The sequenced sample was blood. These receptors were collected from a woman aged 45 to 65 in good health.

The rearrangement joins TRBV3-1 (or the pseudogene TRBV3-2) to TRBJ2-1; 8 bases map to TRBD1. This CDR3 comprises 16 residues. The germline V gene has CDR1 LGHDT and CDR2 YNNKEL (reference sequence). V lost 2 bases and J lost 8; bases outside the gene matches: 11. The CDR3 DNA sequence: TGTGCCAGCAGCCAAATGCCAGGGGGCGTCTCCCATGAGCAGTTCTTC. It is translated as CASSQMPGGVSHEQFF.

This chain links TRBV19 with TRBJ1-1; D gene unclear. Germline CDR1 LNHDA, CDR2 SQIVND (reference sequence). Trimming left V 5 bases short and J 5 bases short, with 12 bases between. This CDR3 is built from 13 residues. Here the CDR3 DNA reads TGTGCCAGTAGTTATATGGGGTCGACTGAAGCTTTCTTT. Its protein is CASSYMGSTEAFF.

The chain is built from TRBV4-3 and TRBJ2-1; D is uncertain. Germline assignment: CDR1 LGHNA and CDR2 YSLEER. The CDR3 contains 11 residues. Trimming cost V 5 bases and J 8 bases, with 7 bases left between them. The CDR3 nucleotides are TGCGCCAGCAGCGGCGGCCATGAGCAGTTCTTC. This encodes CASSGGHEQFF.

V and J are TRBV6-6 and TRBJ2-2, with D perhaps TRBD1 (7 bases). Trimming removed 6 bases at V and 7 bases at J, with 12 bases between. Germline loops: CDR1 MNHNY, CDR2 SVGAGI (reference sequence). The CDR3 totals 13 residues. In DNA form, the CDR3 reads TGTGCCAGCAGGCCAGGGGGAGGCGGGGAGCTGTTTTTT. Its protein product is CASRPGGGGELFF.